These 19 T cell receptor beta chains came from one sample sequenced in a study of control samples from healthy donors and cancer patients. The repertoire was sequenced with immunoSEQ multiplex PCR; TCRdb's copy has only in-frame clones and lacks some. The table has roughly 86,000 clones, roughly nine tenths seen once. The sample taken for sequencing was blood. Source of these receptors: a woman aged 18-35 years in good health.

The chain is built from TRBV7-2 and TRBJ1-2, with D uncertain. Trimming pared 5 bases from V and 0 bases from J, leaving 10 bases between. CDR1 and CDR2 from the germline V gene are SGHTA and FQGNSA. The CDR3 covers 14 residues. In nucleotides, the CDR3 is TGTGCCAGCAGCCCGGACGTCGCTAACTATGGCTACACCTTC. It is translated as CASSPDVANYGYTF.

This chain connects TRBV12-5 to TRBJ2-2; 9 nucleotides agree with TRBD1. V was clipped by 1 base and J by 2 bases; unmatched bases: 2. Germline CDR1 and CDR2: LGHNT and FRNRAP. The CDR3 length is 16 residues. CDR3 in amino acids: CASGLGGQGNTGELFF. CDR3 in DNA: TGTGCTAGTGGTTTGGGGGGACAGGGTAACACCGGGGAGCTGTTTTTT.

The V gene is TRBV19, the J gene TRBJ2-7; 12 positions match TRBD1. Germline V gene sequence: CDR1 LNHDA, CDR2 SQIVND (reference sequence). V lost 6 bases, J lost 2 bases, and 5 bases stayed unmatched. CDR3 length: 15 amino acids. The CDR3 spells CASRSGDRGPYEQYF. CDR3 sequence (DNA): TGTGCCAGTAGATCCGGGGACAGGGGGCCCTACGAGCAGTACTTC.

For the CDR3, the DNA is TGTGCCAGCAGCGTAGGTGGCTTCCGGGGAGAAACCTACGAGCAGTACTTC. Translation: CASSVGGFRGETYEQYF. This chain connects TRBV9 to TRBJ2-7; a possible D gene is TRBD2 (5 bases). The CDR3 contains 17 residues. V dropped 0 bases and J dropped 2 bases, with 18 bases sitting between them. Germline CDR1 reads SGDLS; CDR2 reads YYNGEE. The full variable domain, its missing parts supplied by reference TRBV9 and TRBJ2-7, is DSGVTQTPKHLITATGQRVTLRCSPRSGDLSVYWYQQSLDQGLQFLIQYYNGEERAKGNILERFSAQQFPDLHSELNLSSLELGDSALYFCASSVGGFRGETYEQYFGPGTRLTVT.

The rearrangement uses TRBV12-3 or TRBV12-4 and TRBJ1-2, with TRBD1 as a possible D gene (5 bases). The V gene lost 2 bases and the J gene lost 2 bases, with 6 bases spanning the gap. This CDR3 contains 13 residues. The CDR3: CASSLSGNYGYTF. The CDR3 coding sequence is TGTGCCAGCAGTTTATCAGGGAACTATGGCTACACCTTC.

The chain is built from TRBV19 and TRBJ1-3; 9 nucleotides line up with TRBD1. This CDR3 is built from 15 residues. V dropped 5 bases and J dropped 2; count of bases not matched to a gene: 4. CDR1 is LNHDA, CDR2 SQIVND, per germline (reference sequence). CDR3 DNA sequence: TGTGCCAGTAGTCCTGGGACAGGGACTGGAAACACCATATATTTT. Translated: CASSPGTGTGNTIYF.

The CDR3 DNA sequence: TGTGCCAGCAGCAAAGCGCTGGGACAGGGATTGGGAGTTGGCAATCAGCCCCAGCATTTT. Its protein product is CASSKALGQGLGVGNQPQHF. The rearrangement joins TRBV21-1 to TRBJ1-5; no DNA check was done on the table's D call, TRBD1. TRBV21-1 has pseudogene status. The CDR3 is 20 amino acids.

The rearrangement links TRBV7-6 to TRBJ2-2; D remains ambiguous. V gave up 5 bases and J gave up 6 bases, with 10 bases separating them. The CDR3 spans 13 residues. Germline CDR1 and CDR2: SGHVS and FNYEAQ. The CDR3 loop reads CASSLTQSGELFF. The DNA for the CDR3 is TGTGCCAGCAGCCTCACCCAATCCGGGGAGCTGTTTTTT. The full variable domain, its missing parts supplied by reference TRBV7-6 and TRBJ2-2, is GAGVSQSPRYKVTKRGQDVALRCDPISGHVSLYWYRQALGQGPEFLTYFNYEAQQDKSGLPNDRFSAERPEGSISTLTIQRTEQRDSAMYRCASSLTQSGELFFGEGSRLTVL.

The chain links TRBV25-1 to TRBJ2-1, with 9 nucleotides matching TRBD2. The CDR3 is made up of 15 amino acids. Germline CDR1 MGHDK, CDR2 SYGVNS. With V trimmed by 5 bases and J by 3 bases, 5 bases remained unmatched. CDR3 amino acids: CASSRAGGVYNEQFF. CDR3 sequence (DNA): TGTGCCAGCAGTAGAGCGGGGGGAGTCTACAATGAGCAGTTCTTC.

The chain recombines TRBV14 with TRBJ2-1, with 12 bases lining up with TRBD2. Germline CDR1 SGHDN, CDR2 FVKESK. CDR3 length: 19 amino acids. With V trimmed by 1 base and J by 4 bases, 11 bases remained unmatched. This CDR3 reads CASSQVLGLAGGKYNEQFF. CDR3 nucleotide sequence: TGTGCCAGCAGCCAAGTCCTCGGTCTAGCGGGGGGGAAATACAATGAGCAGTTCTTC.

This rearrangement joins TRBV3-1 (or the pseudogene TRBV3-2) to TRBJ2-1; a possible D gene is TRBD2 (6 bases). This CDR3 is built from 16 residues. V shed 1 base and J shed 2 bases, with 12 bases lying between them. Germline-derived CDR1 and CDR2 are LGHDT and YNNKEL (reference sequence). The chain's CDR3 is CASSQGVSGAYNEQFF. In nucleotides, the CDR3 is TGTGCCAGCAGCCAAGGAGTTAGCGGCGCCTACAATGAGCAGTTCTTC.

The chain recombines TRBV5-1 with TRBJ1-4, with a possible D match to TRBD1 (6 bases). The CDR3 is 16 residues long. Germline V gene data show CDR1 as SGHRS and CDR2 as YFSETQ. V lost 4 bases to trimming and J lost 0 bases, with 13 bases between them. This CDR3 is CASSGTGITTNEKLFF. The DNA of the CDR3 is TGCGCCAGCAGCGGAACAGGGATCACAACTAATGAAAAACTGTTTTTT. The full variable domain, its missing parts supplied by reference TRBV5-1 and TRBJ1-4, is KAGVTQTPRYLIKTRGQQVTLSCSPISGHRSVSWYQQTPGQGLQFLFEYFSETQRNKGNFPGRFSGRQFSNSRSEMNVSTLELGDSALYLCASSGTGITTNEKLFFGSGTQLSVL.

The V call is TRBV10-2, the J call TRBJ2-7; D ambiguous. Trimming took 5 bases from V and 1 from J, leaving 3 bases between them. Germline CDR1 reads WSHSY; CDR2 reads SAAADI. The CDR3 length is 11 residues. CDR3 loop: CASSTSYEQYF. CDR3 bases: TGCGCCAGCAGTACATCCTACGAGCAGTACTTC.

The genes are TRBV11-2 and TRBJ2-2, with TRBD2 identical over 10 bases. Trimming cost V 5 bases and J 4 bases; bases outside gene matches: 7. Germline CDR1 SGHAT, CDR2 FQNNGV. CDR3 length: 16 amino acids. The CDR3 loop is CASSPIAGGRTGELFF. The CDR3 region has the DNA TGTGCCAGCAGCCCGATAGCGGGGGGACGCACCGGGGAGCTGTTTTTT.

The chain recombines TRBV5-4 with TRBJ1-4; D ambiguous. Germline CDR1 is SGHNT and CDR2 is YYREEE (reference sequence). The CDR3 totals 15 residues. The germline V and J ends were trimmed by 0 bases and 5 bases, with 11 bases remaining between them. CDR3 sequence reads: CASSLEGGFNEKLFF. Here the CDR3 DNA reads TGTGCCAGCAGCTTGGAGGGCGGTTTCAATGAAAAACTGTTTTTT.

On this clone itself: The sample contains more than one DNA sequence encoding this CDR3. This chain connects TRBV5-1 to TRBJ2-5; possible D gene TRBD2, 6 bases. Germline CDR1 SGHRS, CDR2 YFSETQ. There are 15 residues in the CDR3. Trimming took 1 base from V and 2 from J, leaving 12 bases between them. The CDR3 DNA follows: TGCGCCAGCAGCTTGACTAGTGGGGGGCAAGAGACCCAGTACTTC. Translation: CASSLTSGGQETQYF.

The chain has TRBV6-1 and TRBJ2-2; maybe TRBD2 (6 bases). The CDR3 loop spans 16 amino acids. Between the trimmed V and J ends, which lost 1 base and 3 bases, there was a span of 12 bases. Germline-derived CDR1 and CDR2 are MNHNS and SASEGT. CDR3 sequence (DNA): TGTGCCAGCAGTGAAGTGGCCTGGGGGGACACCGGGGAGCTGTTTTTT. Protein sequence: CASSEVAWGDTGELFF.

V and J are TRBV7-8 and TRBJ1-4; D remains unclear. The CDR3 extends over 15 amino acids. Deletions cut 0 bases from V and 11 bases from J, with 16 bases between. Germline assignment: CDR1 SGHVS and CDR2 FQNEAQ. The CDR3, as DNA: TGTGCCAGCAGCTTAGCCCCCGGCCCCCTCGCCAAACTGTTTTTT. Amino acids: CASSLAPGPLAKLFF. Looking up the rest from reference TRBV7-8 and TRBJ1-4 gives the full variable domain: GAGVSQSPRYKVAKRGQDVALRCDPISGHVSLFWYQQALGQGPEFLTYFQNEAQLDKSGLPSDRFFAERPEGSVSTLKIQRTQQEDSAVYLCASSLAPGPLAKLFFGSGTQLSVL.

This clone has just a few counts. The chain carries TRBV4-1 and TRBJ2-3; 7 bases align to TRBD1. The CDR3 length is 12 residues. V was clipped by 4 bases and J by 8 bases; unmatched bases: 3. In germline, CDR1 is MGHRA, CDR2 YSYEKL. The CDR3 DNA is TGCGCCAGCAGCCGGGACAGTGCTACGCAGTATTTT. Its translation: CASSRDSATQYF.